This entry lists 23 T cell receptor beta chains sequenced from one sample in a study of blood T cell repertoires in COVID-19. Generated by immunoSEQ multiplex PCR, the TCRdb table keeps only in-frame clones and is missing some. The sample holds about 370,000 clones, 90% to 95% seen once. Sequencing was performed on PBMCs or T cells enriched from blood (not recorded which). The receptors here all came from a woman aged 40 to 50 who had been exposed to COVID-19.

The genes are TRBV10-3 and TRBJ2-5; tentatively, D is TRBD2 (5 bases). Trimming cost V 3 bases and J 2 bases, with 10 bases left between them. The germline gives CDR1 ENHRY, CDR2 SYGVKD. This CDR3 is built from 14 residues. Here the CDR3 reads CAISDSTGQETQYF. The CDR3 DNA reads as TGTGCCATCAGTGATTCGACGGGACAAGAGACCCAGTACTTC.

This clone was counted only a few times. V and J are TRBV6-1 and TRBJ1-5; D is unclear. Trimming took 2 bases from V and 4 from J, leaving 18 bases between them. This CDR3 has 17 amino acids. Germline V gives CDR1 MNHNS, CDR2 SASEGT. CDR3 bases: TGTGCCAGCAGTGAATCCAATATCCTAGTTCGGAATCAGCCCCAGCATTTT. Amino acids: CASSESNILVRNQPQHF.

V is TRBV30 and J is TRBJ1-1, with 8 bases identical to TRBD1. Germline CDR1 reads GTSNPN; CDR2 reads SVGIG (reference sequence). The J segment lost 5 bases and the V segment lost 2 bases, leaving 4 bases of the junction unmatched. This CDR3 spans 13 amino acids. CDR3 residues: CAWSRTGGTEAFF. The CDR3 nucleotides read TGTGCCTGGAGTCGTACAGGGGGGACTGAAGCTTTCTTT.

The chain links TRBV29-1 to TRBJ2-7; D is unresolved. V was trimmed by 4 bases and J by 0 bases, leaving 10 bases between them. Looked up from germline, CDR1 is SQVTM and CDR2 is ANQGSEA. The CDR3 runs to 13 residues. CDR3 amino acids: CSVAGRFSYEQYF. CDR3 DNA sequence: TGCAGCGTTGCAGGTCGCTTCTCCTACGAGCAGTACTTC.

The gene calls are TRBV30 and TRBJ1-2; TRBD1 matches 9 bases. This CDR3 spans 13 amino acids. Trimming took 7 bases from V and 1 from J; bases not matched to a gene: 4. Germline V gene lookup returns CDR1 GTSNPN and CDR2 SVGIG (reference sequence). The CDR3 loop reads CALQGALNYGYTF. The CDR3 coding sequence is TGTGCCTTACAGGGGGCTCTTAACTATGGCTACACCTTC.

This clone was seen once. The V and J genes are TRBV7-9 and TRBJ2-2; 7 bases map to TRBD2. This CDR3 is built from 16 residues. The V gene end was trimmed by 3 bases and the J gene end by 0 bases; junction bases not matched to a gene: 4. CDR1 is SEHNR and CDR2 is FQNEAQ in the germline V gene (reference sequence). In DNA form, the CDR3 reads TGTGCCAGCAGCTTTCAGCGGGACGCGAACACCGGGGAGCTGTTTTTT. Its translation: CASSFQRDANTGELFF. The full variable domain, with the rest looked up from reference TRBV7-9 and TRBJ2-2, is DTGVSQNPRHKITKRGQNVTFRCDPISEHNRLYWYRQTLGQGPEFLTYFQNEAQLEKSRLLSDRFSAERPKGSFSTLEIQRTEQGDSAMYLCASSFQRDANTGELFFGEGSRLTVL.

V usage is TRBV5-1 and J usage is TRBJ2-2; 7 nucleotides line up with TRBD1. J lost 5 bases, V lost 2 bases, and 9 bases had no gene match. The CDR3 loop spans 16 amino acids. Germline lookup yields CDR1 SGHRS and CDR2 YFSETQ. The CDR3 here is CASSFSKGAGTGELFF. CDR3 DNA: TGCGCCAGCAGCTTCTCCAAGGGGGCCGGGACCGGGGAGCTGTTTTTT.

The rearrangement links TRBV19 to TRBJ2-1; 14 bases are shared with TRBD2. V trimming: 10 bases; J trimming: 8 bases; junction bases outside the gene matches: 7. The CDR3 is 14 residues long. Per germline, CDR1 LNHDA and CDR2 SQIVND (reference sequence). The CDR3 bases are TGTGCCACCGAGACGGGACTAGCGGGAGATGAGCAGTTCTTC. Translating it yields CATETGLAGDEQFF.

This sequence joins TRBV27 and TRBJ1-5, with D perhaps TRBD1 (5 bases). The germline gives CDR1 MNHEY, CDR2 SMNVEV (reference sequence). Trimming removed 1 base at V and 2 bases at J, with 12 bases between. The CDR3 is made up of 16 amino acids. The CDR3 sequence: CASSLFSGRGNQPQHF. The CDR3 bases are TGTGCCAGCAGTTTATTTTCCGGCAGGGGCAATCAGCCCCAGCATTTT.

The rearrangement uses TRBV7-3 and TRBJ2-5, with D uncertain. The CDR3 extends over 15 amino acids. V dropped 2 bases and J dropped 5 bases, with 15 bases sitting between them. Germline V gene lookup returns CDR1 SGHTA and CDR2 FQGTGA. CDR3 region: CASSLGSGPWETQYF. The DNA of the CDR3 is TGTGCCAGCAGCTTAGGTTCGGGTCCCTGGGAGACCCAGTACTTC.

The rearrangement joins TRBV5-1 to TRBJ2-7; tentative D call: TRBD1 (5 bases). The V and J ends lost 3 bases and 2 bases respectively, with 12 bases between them. Germline values: CDR1 SGHRS, CDR2 YFSETQ. The CDR3 covers 14 residues. CDR3 sequence reads: CASSWQGSTYEQYF. As DNA, the CDR3 is TGCGCCAGCAGCTGGCAGGGCTCCACCTACGAGCAGTACTTC.

The chain couples TRBV5-5 to TRBJ2-2; no reliable D call. V gave up 2 bases and J gave up 0 bases, with 11 bases separating them. Germline V gene data show CDR1 as SGHKS and CDR2 as YYEKEE (reference sequence). CDR3 size: 16 residues. CDR3 region: CASSFIGRTNTGELFF. The CDR3 DNA reads as TGTGCCAGCAGCTTTATTGGCAGGACGAACACCGGGGAGCTGTTTTTT.

J is TRBJ1-4 and V is TRBV7-2; perhaps TRBD1 as D (6 bases). With 5 bases removed from V and 5 bases from J, the gap between germline ends came to 9 bases. CDR1 is SGHTA and CDR2 is FQGNSA in the germline V gene. The CDR3 spans 13 residues. CDR3 coding DNA: TGTGCCAGCAGCATCGACAGGAATGAAAAACTGTTTTTT. Its translation is CASSIDRNEKLFF.

This sequence joins TRBV3-1 (or the pseudogene TRBV3-2) and TRBJ1-2; the match to TRBD1 covers 9 bases. The CDR3 length is 14 residues. V gave up 2 bases and J gave up 7 bases; unmatched junction bases: 5. CDR1 LGHDT and CDR2 YNNKEL come from the germline V gene (reference sequence). CDR3 region: CASSQRLQGAGYTF. The CDR3 bases are TGTGCCAGCAGCCAAAGGTTACAGGGGGCTGGCTACACCTTC.

The genes are TRBV5-4 and TRBJ2-7; TRBD2 agrees at 9 bases. The CDR3 totals 15 residues. Germline CDR1 and CDR2: SGHNT and YYREEE (reference sequence). V trimming: 9 bases; J trimming: 4 bases; junction bases outside the gene matches: 14. The CDR3 sequence: CAKQGGGARKYEQYF. CDR3 nucleotides: TGTGCCAAGCAGGGCGGGGGGGCCAGAAAGTACGAGCAGTACTTC.

This chain uses TRBV5-4 with TRBJ1-2, with D maybe TRBD1 (6 bases). CDR3 length equals 14 residues. Trimming shortened V by 0 bases and J by 8 bases, and 14 bases separated the two germline ends. Germline V gives CDR1 SGHNT, CDR2 YYREEE (reference sequence). In DNA form, the CDR3 reads TGTGCCAGCAGCTTGGTCAGGGGCAGGGAGGGCTACACCTTC. As protein: CASSLVRGREGYTF.

The CDR3 nucleotides read TGTGCCAGCAGACAGGGCGCTCGGGAAAAACTGTTTTTT. This sequence encodes CASRQGAREKLFF. This chain joins TRBV13 and TRBJ1-4; D is possibly TRBD1 (6 bases). Deletions cut 6 bases from V and 8 bases from J, with 13 bases between. The length of the CDR3 is 13 residues. Germline CDR1 is PRHDT and CDR2 is FYEKMQ (reference sequence).

The rearrangement uses TRBV3-1 (or the pseudogene TRBV3-2) and TRBJ2-3; TRBD1 aligns across 7 bases. The CDR3 length is 13 residues. Germline lookup yields CDR1 LGHDT and CDR2 YNNKEL (reference sequence). J lost 6 bases, V lost 3 bases, and 3 bases had no gene match. Here the CDR3 DNA reads TGTGCCAGCAGCCACCTACAGGGGGATACGCAGTATTTT. It codes for CASSHLQGDTQYF.

The gene calls are TRBV27 and TRBJ1-4; D unclear. CDR3 length: 15 amino acids. V lost 0 bases and J lost 5, with 10 bases in between. Per the germline V gene, CDR1 is MNHEY and CDR2 is SMNVEV (reference sequence). CDR3 in DNA: TGTGCCAGCAGTTTATCTAGTGGTATGAATGAAAAACTGTTTTTT. Translated: CASSLSSGMNEKLFF.

The chain joins TRBV6-5 to TRBJ2-1, with D tentatively TRBD1 (5 bases). This CDR3 has 14 amino acids. Germline V gene lookup returns CDR1 MNHEY and CDR2 SVGAGI. Trimming took off 2 bases at V and 10 bases at J, with 15 bases between the two ends. The CDR3 DNA reads TGTGCCAGCAGTTACACCCCTTACAGGCCCGAGCAGTTCTTC. Encoded protein: CASSYTPYRPEQFF.

The rearrangement uses TRBV6-2 or TRBV6-3 and TRBJ2-2, with TRBD2 matching 9 bases. V shed 4 bases, J shed 6 bases, and the junction held 3 bases outside the gene matches. This CDR3 has 14 residues. Germline-derived CDR1 and CDR2 are MNHEY and SVGEGT. CDR3: CASSSSGVSGELFF. Here the CDR3 DNA reads TGTGCCAGCAGTTCTAGCGGGGTCTCCGGGGAGCTGTTTTTT.

This CDR3 reads CASSPVAGTGRSYNEQFF. The CDR3 region has the DNA TGTGCCAGCAGCCCCGTGGCCGGGACAGGGCGTTCCTACAATGAGCAGTTCTTC. This chain uses TRBV7-9 with TRBJ2-1, with 9 bases that match TRBD1. J gave up 1 base and V 5 bases, and 12 bases lay outside the gene matches. This CDR3 is built from 18 residues. The germline V gene has CDR1 SEHNR and CDR2 FQNEAQ (reference sequence). Supplemented by reference TRBV7-9 and TRBJ2-1, the full variable domain reads DTGVSQNPRHKITKRGQNVTFRCDPISEHNRLYWYRQTLGQGPEFLTYFQNEAQLEKSRLLSDRFSAERPKGSFSTLEIQRTEQGDSAMYLCASSPVAGTGRSYNEQFFGPGTRLTVL.

Regarding this clone: The sample contains more than one DNA sequence encoding this CDR3. The chain combines TRBV24-1 with TRBJ2-1; TRBD2 matches at 8 bases. The CDR3 has 16 residues. Unmatched junction bases numbered 5, after V lost 1 base and J lost 4 bases. Germline V lookup: CDR1 KGHDR, CDR2 SFDVKD. The CDR3 loop is CATSDLSSGPYNEQFF. For the CDR3, the DNA is TGTGCCACCAGTGATTTATCTAGCGGGCCTTACAATGAGCAGTTCTTC.